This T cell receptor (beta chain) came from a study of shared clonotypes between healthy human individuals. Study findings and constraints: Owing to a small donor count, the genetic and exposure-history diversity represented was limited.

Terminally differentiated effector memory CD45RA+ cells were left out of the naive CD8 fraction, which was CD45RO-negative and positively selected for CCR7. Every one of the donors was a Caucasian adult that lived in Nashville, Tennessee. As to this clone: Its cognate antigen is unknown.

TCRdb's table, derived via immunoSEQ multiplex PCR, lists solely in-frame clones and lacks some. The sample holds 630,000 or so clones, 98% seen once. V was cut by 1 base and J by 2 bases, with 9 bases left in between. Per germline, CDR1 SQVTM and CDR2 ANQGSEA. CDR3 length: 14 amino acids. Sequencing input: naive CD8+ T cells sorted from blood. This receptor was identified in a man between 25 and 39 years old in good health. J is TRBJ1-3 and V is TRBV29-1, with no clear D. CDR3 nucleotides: TGCAGCGTTGAAGCCCACGGAACTGGAAACACCATATATTTT. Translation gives CSVEAHGTGNTIYF.